Sequencing of this T cell receptor beta chain was carried out in a study of response to subunit inactivated influenza vaccine. Study-wide results and limits: Few additional T cells are recruited per seasonal influenza vaccination, authors suggested.

Trimming at V came to 5 bases and at J to 2 bases, leaving 5 bases not matched to a gene. The germline gives CDR1 MGHRA, CDR2 YSYEKL. CDR3 length: 14 amino acids. Remarks on this clonotype: Antigen: not known.

Each CDR3 protein gets one entry after TCRdb re-called the RT-PCR reads with MiXCR. The table records hundreds of thousands of distinct CDR3 sequences, 7.6% of them present only once. The sequence came from a man between 50 and 69 years old who received an inactivated influenza vaccine. J is TRBJ1-2 and V is TRBV4-1; 7 bases match TRBD1. The sample in question was PBMCs from blood, obtained approximately 25 months after vaccination. In DNA form, the CDR3 reads TGCGCCAGCAGCAAGACAGGGTCGAACTATGGCTACACCTTC. Translated: CASSKTGSNYGYTF.